This T cell receptor (beta chain) was recorded in a study of cytomegalovirus exposure and HLA in healthy donors. V was clipped by 3 bases and J by 6 bases; unmatched bases: 6. From germline, CDR1 is SNHLY and CDR2 FYNNEI. The CDR3 spans 14 residues. Primers included in the PCR were 60 Vbeta and 13 Jbeta primers. Sequencing was performed with immunoSEQ multiplex PCR; in TCRdb, only in-frame clones are kept and a portion is missing. The data show over 110,000 clones, with roughly four fifths seen just once and under 10% held by the top ten. Those who donated were healthy bone marrow donors. The rearrangement uses TRBV2 and TRBJ1-2; 8 nucleotides line up with TRBD1. The sample consisted of PBMCs. This TCR derives from an older woman in good health and CMV-seropositive. CDR3 sequence (DNA): TGTGCCAGCAGTGAGCAGGGGGCGAGTCATGGCTACACCTTC. Residues: CASSEQGASHGYTF.